The 25 T cell receptor beta chains below all came from one sample that was sequenced in a study of blood T cell repertoires in COVID-19. The assay was immunoSEQ multiplex PCR, and TCRdb's table has in-frame clones only and misses some. This table holds fewer than 350,000 clones, around 90% found once. Sequenced sample: PBMCs or T cells enriched from blood (not recorded which). Receptors originate from a woman in her twenties or thirties with acute COVID-19.

The rearrangement joins TRBV30 to TRBJ1-6, with 9 bases fitting TRBD1. Germline V gives CDR1 GTSNPN, CDR2 SVGIG (reference sequence). The V and J ends lost 2 bases and 9 bases, in that order; junction bases with no gene match: 5. This CDR3 region has 14 residues. The DNA of the CDR3 is TGTGCCTGGAGTCGGGACAGGGCGGCTTCACCCCTCCACTTT. Residues: CAWSRDRAASPLHF.

The V call is TRBV18, the J call TRBJ1-4, with a possible D match to TRBD1 (6 bases). The CDR3 spans 13 residues. The germline V gene has CDR1 KGHSH and CDR2 LQKENI. V shed 4 bases and J shed 11 bases, with 14 bases lying between them. The DNA of the CDR3 is TGTGCCAGCTCACACCGGGACACGAGGAAACTGTTTTTT. Its protein is CASSHRDTRKLFF.

This chain uses TRBV14 with TRBJ2-6, with a tentative D call TRBD1 (6 bases). The CDR3 length is 16 residues. Between the trimmed V and J ends, which lost 3 bases and 2 bases, there was a span of 11 bases. CDR1 is SGHDN and CDR2 is FVKESK in the germline V gene. The CDR3 sequence: CASSQLQGAGANVLTF. CDR3 in DNA: TGTGCCAGCAGCCAGCTACAGGGCGCTGGGGCCAACGTCCTGACTTTC.

The chain carries TRBV28 and TRBJ1-1, with 10 bases lining up with TRBD1. J gave up 7 bases and V 0 bases, and 5 bases lay outside the gene matches. The length of the CDR3 is 15 residues. CDR1 is MDHEN and CDR2 is SYDVKM in the germline V gene. The CDR3: CASSLWTGGRDEAFF. CDR3 nucleotide sequence: TGTGCCAGCAGTTTATGGACAGGGGGCCGAGATGAAGCTTTCTTT. The full variable domain, with the rest looked up from reference TRBV28 and TRBJ1-1, is DVKVTQSSRYLVKRTGEKVFLECVQDMDHENMFWYRQDPGLGLRLIYFSYDVKMKEKGDIPEGYSVSREKKERFSLILESASTNQTSMYLCASSLWTGGRDEAFFGQGTRLTVV.

The chain recombines TRBV4-3 with TRBJ2-1; maybe TRBD2 (6 bases). The CDR3 has 17 residues. The germline CDR1 and CDR2 sequences are LGHNA and YSLEER. Trimming removed 3 bases at V and 3 bases at J, with 18 bases between. The CDR3 bases are TGCGCCAGCAGCCATGAGCTAGTAGCGGAGCTCTACAATGAGCAGTTCTTC. Amino acid sequence: CASSHELVAELYNEQFF.

The V and J genes are TRBV4-1 and TRBJ1-3; 11 bases are a match to TRBD1. Germline V lookup: CDR1 MGHRA, CDR2 YSYEKL. Trimming removed 4 bases from V and 4 bases from J; junction bases left unmatched: 6. This CDR3 spans 16 amino acids. CDR3 in amino acids: CASSPGQGALGNTIYF. The CDR3 nucleotides are TGCGCCAGCAGCCCCGGACAGGGGGCTTTAGGAAACACCATATATTTT.

V and J are TRBV29-1 and TRBJ2-7; 9 bases are a match to TRBD1. Germline trimming cut 2 bases from V and 5 bases from J; bases unmatched to any gene: 4. The CDR3 covers 13 residues. Germline loops: CDR1 SQVTM, CDR2 ANQGSEA. This CDR3 reads CSVESGQGNEQYF. Written as DNA, the CDR3 is TGCAGCGTTGAATCGGGACAGGGAAACGAGCAGTACTTC.

J is TRBJ2-3 and V is TRBV18, with TRBD2 matching over 9 bases. From germline, CDR1 is KGHSH and CDR2 LQKENI. The J segment lost 6 bases and the V segment lost 1 base, leaving 23 bases of the junction unmatched. This CDR3 contains 21 residues. The DNA of the CDR3 is TGTGCCAGCTCACCACTTCCCGCGCCACTAGCGGGTACCAACCGCGTTGATACGCAGTATTTT. This codes for CASSPLPAPLAGTNRVDTQYF.

The CDR3 sequence: CASSFGPLNNEQFF. The CDR3 region has the DNA TGTGCCAGCAGTTTCGGTCCCCTTAACAATGAGCAGTTCTTC. The J gene is TRBJ2-1, the V gene TRBV28; D is uncertain. Per germline, CDR1 MDHEN and CDR2 SYDVKM. The CDR3 runs 14 residues. Trimming pared 3 bases from V and 5 bases from J, leaving 11 bases between.

This clone was observed once. The chain links TRBV28 to TRBJ2-2, with 10 bases that match TRBD2. With V trimmed by 4 bases and J by 5 bases, 4 bases remained unmatched. The CDR3 spans 15 residues. Germline V gene sequence: CDR1 MDHEN, CDR2 SYDVKM. CDR3 in amino acids: CASSYRTSGTGELFF. CDR3 sequence (DNA): TGTGCCAGCAGTTACCGGACTAGCGGTACCGGGGAGCTGTTTTTT.

The V and J genes are TRBV6-2 or TRBV6-3 and TRBJ2-7, with TRBD2 matching over 9 bases. The CDR3 spans 16 residues. The junction had 15 bases not matched to a gene; V was cut back by 5 bases and J by 7 bases. CDR1 and CDR2 from the germline V gene are MNHEY and SVGEGT. CDR3 coding DNA: TGTGCCAGCAGTAGATTTAGCGGGAGTCGTATGGGGGAGCAGTACTTC. Its translation: CASSRFSGSRMGEQYF.

This clone has just a few counts. The rearrangement links TRBV5-1 to TRBJ2-2, with D possibly being TRBD1 (7 bases). The CDR3 extends over 15 amino acids. Germline loops: CDR1 SGHRS, CDR2 YFSETQ. Trimming pared 0 bases from V and 4 bases from J, leaving 10 bases between. The CDR3 sequence is CASSLGQGGTGELFF. Written as DNA, the CDR3 is TGCGCCAGCAGCTTGGGACAGGGAGGCACCGGGGAGCTGTTTTTT.

This chain connects TRBV2 to TRBJ2-1; D unresolved. CDR3 length: 11 residues. The germline CDR1 and CDR2 sequences are SNHLY and FYNNEI. V lost 10 bases and J 9 bases, leaving 13 bases between the germline ends. CDR3 protein: CATRSLSEQFF. DNA of the CDR3: TGTGCCACCCGGTCTCTAAGTGAGCAGTTCTTC.

This chain's CDR3 is CASRLAGSYNEQFF. The CDR3 DNA is TGTGCCAGCAGGTTAGCGGGAAGTTACAATGAGCAGTTCTTC. The chain employs TRBV28 and TRBJ2-1; 8 bases agree with TRBD2. Germline V gene data show CDR1 as MDHEN and CDR2 as SYDVKM. The ends lost 6 bases at V and 4 bases at J; junction bases unmatched: 5. This CDR3 is built from 14 residues.

The CDR3 region has the DNA TGCAGCGTTGTGGGACAGAAGCAAGAGACCCAGTACTTC. This translates into CSVVGQKQETQYF. The rearrangement joins TRBV29-1 to TRBJ2-5; the match to TRBD1 covers 7 bases. V shed 4 bases and J 2 bases; nucleotides not matched to a gene: 4. The germline CDR1 and CDR2 sequences are SQVTM and ANQGSEA. CDR3 size: 13 residues.

The chain is built from TRBV5-1 and TRBJ2-7; D gene uncertain. CDR1 and CDR2 (germline): SGHRS, YFSETQ. The CDR3 runs to 13 residues. V was shortened by 6 bases and J by 4 bases, with 14 bases between the two germline ends. The CDR3 loop reads CASKAQLGYEQYF. CDR3 in DNA: TGCGCCAGCAAAGCACAACTCGGGTACGAGCAGTACTTC.

This clone was seen just once. V and J are TRBV10-2 and TRBJ2-3; 8 bases match TRBD2. The V gene end was trimmed by 11 bases and the J gene end by 0 bases; junction bases not matched to a gene: 7. The length of the CDR3 is 14 residues. Germline V gene data show CDR1 as WSHSY and CDR2 as SAAADI. CDR3 sequence reads: CALAGGGSTDTQYF. CDR3 in DNA: TGCGCCCTCGCCGGCGGGGGGAGCACAGATACGCAGTATTTT.

This rearrangement joins TRBV2 to TRBJ2-1, with 9 bases identical to TRBD2. The CDR3 consists of 14 residues. Losses at the gene ends were 6 bases for V and 4 bases for J; bases not matched to a gene: 4. CDR1 and CDR2 (germline): SNHLY, FYNNEI. The CDR3 DNA is TGTGCCAGCAGCATAGCGGGAGTATACAATGAGCAGTTCTTC. Amino acids: CASSIAGVYNEQFF.

The chain combines TRBV6-2 or TRBV6-3 with TRBJ1-5; D is unclear. V gave up 6 bases and J gave up 5 bases, with 8 bases separating them. The CDR3 consists of 12 residues. The germline CDR1 and CDR2 sequences are MNHEY and SVGEGT. The CDR3 loop is CASSLDYQPQHF. The CDR3 DNA is TGTGCCAGCAGCCTAGACTATCAGCCCCAGCATTTT.

The rearrangement links TRBV14 to TRBJ2-1; TRBD1 aligns across 8 bases. The CDR3 contains 16 residues. In germline, CDR1 is SGHDN, CDR2 FVKESK. V was clipped by 3 bases and J by 3 bases; unmatched bases: 7. The CDR3 coding sequence is TGTGCCAGCAGCCAGATCCGGGACAGGAGCTACAATGAGCAGTTCTTC. Residues: CASSQIRDRSYNEQFF.

The CDR3: CASSPRTGLAGGEQFF. In DNA, the CDR3 is TGTGCCAGCAGCCCCCGTACTGGACTAGCGGGAGGTGAGCAGTTCTTC. The genes are TRBV3-1 (or the pseudogene TRBV3-2) and TRBJ2-1, with 14 positions matching TRBD2. The CDR3 is 16 residues long. Germline loops: CDR1 LGHDT, CDR2 YNNKEL (reference sequence). V dropped 4 bases and J dropped 9; count of bases not matched to a gene: 8.

This clone came up once. The chain couples TRBV7-9 to TRBJ2-3; weak D call: TRBD2 (6 bases). There are 17 residues in the CDR3. Germline CDR1 is SEHNR and CDR2 is FQNEAQ (reference sequence). The V and J ends lost 3 bases and 2 bases respectively, with 18 bases between them. For the CDR3, the DNA is TGTGCCAGCAGCTTGCTTGGGACTGCCGGCGACACAGATACGCAGTATTTT. As protein: CASSLLGTAGDTDTQYF. Full variable domain (rest looked up from reference TRBV7-9 and TRBJ2-3): DTGVSQNPRHKITKRGQNVTFRCDPISEHNRLYWYRQTLGQGPEFLTYFQNEAQLEKSRLLSDRFSAERPKGSFSTLEIQRTEQGDSAMYLCASSLLGTAGDTDTQYFGPGTRLTVL.

A word on this clone: Other DNA variants within this sample encode the same CDR3. The rearrangement links TRBV12-3 or TRBV12-4 to TRBJ2-7; D might be TRBD1 (6 bases). V lost 1 base and J 3 bases, leaving 7 bases between the germline ends. The CDR3 loop spans 13 amino acids. CDR3 sequence (DNA): TGTGCCAGCAGTTTAGGGGGGCTCTACGAGCAGTACTTC. This gives the protein CASSLGGLYEQYF.

The chain links TRBV12-3 or TRBV12-4 to TRBJ2-7; 8 nucleotides align to TRBD1. Trimming cost V 6 bases and J 1 base; bases outside gene matches: 2. The CDR3 extends over 13 amino acids. CDR3 in amino acids: CASRRDRSYEQYF. CDR3 in DNA: TGTGCCAGCAGGCGGGACAGGTCCTACGAGCAGTACTTC.

The chain has TRBV19 and TRBJ1-3; perhaps TRBD1 as D (5 bases). Germline V gene lookup returns CDR1 LNHDA and CDR2 SQIVND (reference sequence). V was shortened by 0 bases and J by 4 bases, with 10 bases between the two germline ends. The CDR3 runs 15 residues. The CDR3 DNA reads as TGTGCCAGTAGTATAGAGGCAGGGATCGGAAACACCATATATTTT. Its translation is CASSIEAGIGNTIYF.